This T cell receptor (beta chain) was recorded in a study of blood T cell repertoires in COVID-19. Study summary: Sites across the United States, Italy and Spain contributed samples from acute and convalescent COVID-19. Sources were T cells, B-cell-depleted T cells, or PBMCs; the material itself was cDNA or gDNA.

Original methodology: Amplifying reference gene primers gave estimates of nucleated cell counts. Method: immunoSEQ multiplex PCR; TCRdb's copy keeps in-frame clones and lacks some. Clonal size and the V and J genes are those of that table, whereas D and trimming came from the DNA. The table has about 200,000 clones, approximately 82% seen once. The CDR3 runs to 15 residues. Germline CDR1 reads SNHLY; CDR2 reads FYNNEI. With V trimmed by 7 bases and J by 1 base, 9 bases remained unmatched. This receptor was obtained from a human donor in a cohort sampled during active COVID-19. The chain carries TRBV2 and TRBJ2-5, with 7 bases lining up with TRBD2. Material: peripheral blood. The CDR3 DNA follows: TGTGCCAGCACCCCCCTCGGACTAGTCCAAGAGACCCAGTACTTC. This codes for CASTPLGLVQETQYF. Full variable domain (rest looked up from reference TRBV2 and TRBJ2-5): EPEVTQTPSHQVTQMGQEVILRCVPISNHLYFYWYRQILGQKVEFLVSFYNNEISEKSEIFDDQFSVERPDGSNFTLKIRSTKLEDSAMYFCASTPLGLVQETQYFGPGTRLLVL.